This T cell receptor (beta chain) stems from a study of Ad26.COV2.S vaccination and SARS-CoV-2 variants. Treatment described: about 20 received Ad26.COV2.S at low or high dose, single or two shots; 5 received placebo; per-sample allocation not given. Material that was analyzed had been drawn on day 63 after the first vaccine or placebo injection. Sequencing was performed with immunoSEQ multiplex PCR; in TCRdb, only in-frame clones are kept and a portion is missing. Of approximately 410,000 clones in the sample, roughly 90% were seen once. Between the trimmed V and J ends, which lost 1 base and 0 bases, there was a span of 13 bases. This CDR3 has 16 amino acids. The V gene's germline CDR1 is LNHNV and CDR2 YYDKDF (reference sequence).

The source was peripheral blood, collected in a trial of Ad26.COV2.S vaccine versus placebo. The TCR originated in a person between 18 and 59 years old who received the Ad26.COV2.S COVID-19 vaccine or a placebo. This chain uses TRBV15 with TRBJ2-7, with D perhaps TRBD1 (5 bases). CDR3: CATSRAQAAPSYEQYF. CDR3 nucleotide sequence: TGTGCCACCAGCAGAGCACAGGCTGCGCCCTCCTACGAGCAGTACTTC. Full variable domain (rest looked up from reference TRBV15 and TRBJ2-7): DAMVIQNPRYQVTQFGKPVTLSCSQTLNHNVMYWYQQKSSQAPKLLFHYYDKDFNNEADTPDNFQSRRPNTSFCFLDIRSPGLGDTAMYLCATSRAQAAPSYEQYFGPGTRLTVT.